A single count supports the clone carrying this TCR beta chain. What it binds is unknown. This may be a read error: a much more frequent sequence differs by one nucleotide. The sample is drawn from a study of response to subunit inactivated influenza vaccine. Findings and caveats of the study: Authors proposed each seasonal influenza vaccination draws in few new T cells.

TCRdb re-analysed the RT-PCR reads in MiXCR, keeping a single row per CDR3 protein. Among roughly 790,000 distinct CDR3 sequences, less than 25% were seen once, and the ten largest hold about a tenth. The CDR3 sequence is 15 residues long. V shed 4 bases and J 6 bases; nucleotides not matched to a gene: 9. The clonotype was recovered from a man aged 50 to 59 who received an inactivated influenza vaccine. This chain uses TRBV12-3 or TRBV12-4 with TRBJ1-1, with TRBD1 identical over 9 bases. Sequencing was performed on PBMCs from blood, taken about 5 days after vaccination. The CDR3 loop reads CASSSAPTGGAEAFF. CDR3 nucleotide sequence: TGTGCCAGCAGTTCTGCCCCGACAGGGGGTGCTGAAGCTTTCTTT.